This TCR beta chain came from a study of circulating CD8 cells and anti-PD-1 response in melanoma. Study summary: About 55% of the 13 melanoma patients received first-line anti-PD-1 therapy.

Each library started from roughly 16 ng of total RNA using the QIAseq Immune Repertoire TCR panel. MiXCR, run by TCRdb on the reads, gives a single entry per CDR3 protein. The sample holds roughly 500 distinct CDR3 sequences, 6% to 8.5% seen once. Live CD3+CD8+TCRalphabeta+ cells were sorted into four subsets by PD-1 and/or TIGIT. Findings and caveats of the study: Experiments were generally run without replicates.

By frequency in the sample, this clonotype is medium-sized (0.01 to 0.1%). Its cognate antigen is unknown. V lost 6 bases, J lost 2 bases, and 16 bases lay in between. This CDR3 region has 14 residues. The V gene's germline CDR1 is DFQATT and CDR2 SNEGSKA (reference sequence). The clonotype comes from a human donor with melanoma. The source material was CD8+ T cells from PBMCs, sampled at baseline or after one month of anti-PD-1 therapy (not recorded which). The chain uses TRBV20-1 and TRBJ1-1, with D unclear. The CDR3 sequence: CSAFTLDGNTEAFF. The DNA for the CDR3 is TGCAGTGCATTCACCCTAGACGGAAACACTGAAGCTTTCTTT.